This passage covers 8 T cell receptor beta chains from one sample sequenced in a study of cytomegalovirus exposure and HLA in healthy donors. It was with 60 Vbeta and 13 Jbeta primers that the PCR ran. Measured with immunoSEQ multiplex PCR; TCRdb has only the in-frame clones, and not every one. Altogether 35,000 to 40,000 clones are present, 60% to 80% being singletons, with the ten largest covering roughly 8%. Specimen: PBMCs. All receptors derive from a woman between 25 and 40 years old in good health and CMV-seropositive.

In DNA, the CDR3 is TGTGCCAGCTCACCCACAGGGACACTAAACACTGAAGCTTTCTTT. As protein: CASSPTGTLNTEAFF. The chain combines TRBV18 with TRBJ1-1; weak D call: TRBD1 (6 bases). Between the trimmed V and J ends, which lost 3 bases and 2 bases, there was a span of 13 bases. Germline CDR1 reads KGHSH; CDR2 reads LQKENI. This CDR3 comprises 15 residues.

The chain couples TRBV6-4 to TRBJ2-3, with D possibly TRBD1 on 6 matching bases. V was clipped by 3 bases and J by 4 bases, with 14 bases between them. Germline V gene lookup returns CDR1 MRHNA and CDR2 SNTAGT. The CDR3 runs 15 residues. CDR3: CASSDIGAGADTQYF. The CDR3 nucleotides read TGTGCCAGCAGTGATATTGGGGCAGGGGCAGATACGCAGTATTTT.

V is TRBV25-1 and J is TRBJ1-1; 8 nucleotides align to TRBD1. CDR3 length: 16 residues. V gave up 6 bases and J gave up 1 base; unmatched junction bases: 10. Germline lookup yields CDR1 MGHDK and CDR2 SYGVNS. The CDR3 DNA reads as TGTGCCAGCAGACAGGGGGGTAGTACCTCGAACACTGAAGCTTTCTTT. It is translated as CASRQGGSTSNTEAFF.

The count of this clone is one. The genes are TRBV19 and TRBJ1-1; maybe TRBD1 (6 bases). V shed 3 bases and J shed 1 base, with 15 bases lying between them. The CDR3 extends over 16 amino acids. CDR1 LNHDA and CDR2 SQIVND come from the germline V gene (reference sequence). The CDR3 nucleotides are TGTGCCAGTAGTATGAAGGGTCAGGGGAGGAACACTGAAGCTTTCTTT. Protein product: CASSMKGQGRNTEAFF.

The rearrangement joins TRBV10-3 to TRBJ1-1, with D hard to call. Looked up from germline, CDR1 is ENHRY and CDR2 is SYGVKD. CDR3 length: 14 residues. Trimming took off 0 bases at V and 7 bases at J, with 12 bases between the two ends. CDR3 loop: CAISESAAADEAFF. Here the CDR3 DNA reads TGTGCCATCAGTGAGTCGGCGGCGGCAGATGAAGCTTTCTTT.

The rearrangement joins TRBV9 to TRBJ2-1, with 13 positions matching TRBD2. The CDR3 has 16 amino acids. After removal of 3 bases from V and 4 bases from J, the junction contained 4 bases not matched to a gene. The germline V gene has CDR1 SGDLS and CDR2 YYNGEE. The CDR3 region is CASSARTSGGYNEQFF. The CDR3, as DNA: TGTGCCAGCAGCGCCCGGACTAGCGGGGGATACAATGAGCAGTTCTTC.

The V and J genes are TRBV14 and TRBJ2-2, with TRBD1 identical over 7 bases. Trimming removed 4 bases from V and 3 bases from J; junction bases left unmatched: 2. The CDR3 extends over 14 amino acids. Germline V lookup: CDR1 SGHDN, CDR2 FVKESK. Here the CDR3 reads CASSLDRYTGELFF. CDR3 coding DNA: TGTGCCAGCAGCCTGGACAGGTACACCGGGGAGCTGTTTTTT.

The chain carries TRBV18 and TRBJ2-5; D gene unclear. CDR3 length equals 12 residues. CDR1 KGHSH and CDR2 LQKENI come from the germline V gene. Deletions cut 5 bases from V and 5 bases from J, with 9 bases between. The CDR3 coding sequence is TGTGCCAGCTCATTAGAACGGGAGACCCAGTACTTC. Translated, it gives CASSLERETQYF.